A single sample is the source of the 11 T cell receptor beta chains below, sequenced in a study of OX40 agonist ivuxolimab in advanced cancers. The protocol was immunoSEQ multiplex PCR, while the TCRdb copy is restricted to in-frame clones and leaves out a portion. The sample has tens of thousands of clones; around 84% are singletons. The sequencing used CD4+ or CD8+ T cells sorted from blood, collected in a trial of the OX40 agonist ivuxolimab. All receptors come from an adult with an advanced solid tumor such as melanoma, head and neck, liver or kidney cancer.

This chain links TRBV7-6 with TRBJ2-1; D uncertain. Germline V gene data show CDR1 as SGHVS and CDR2 as FNYEAQ. CDR3 size: 13 residues. Between the trimmed V and J ends, which lost 3 bases and 11 bases, there was a span of 14 bases. CDR3 sequence reads: CASSFRNAGQQFF. The CDR3, as DNA: TGTGCCAGCAGCTTTCGGAACGCCGGGCAGCAGTTCTTC.

V usage is TRBV2 and J usage is TRBJ2-7, with D perhaps TRBD1 (6 bases). Per germline, CDR1 SNHLY and CDR2 FYNNEI. The CDR3 sequence is 17 residues long. Trimming took off 6 bases at V and 0 bases at J, with 21 bases between the two ends. CDR3 region: CASREPQGKGNSYEQYF. CDR3 DNA sequence: TGTGCCAGCAGAGAGCCCCAGGGGAAGGGGAACTCCTACGAGCAGTACTTC.

The chain uses TRBV7-9 and TRBJ2-5; TRBD1 is a possible D gene (6 bases). The CDR3 sequence is 15 residues long. The V gene lost 6 bases and the J gene lost 6 bases, with 20 bases spanning the gap. Per the germline V gene, CDR1 is SEHNR and CDR2 is FQNEAQ (reference sequence). CDR3 nucleotide sequence: TGTGCCAGCAGACCCCCCCGGCCGACAGGAAAGACCCAGTACTTC. Protein product: CASRPPRPTGKTQYF.

This chain links TRBV13 with TRBJ2-7; possible D gene TRBD1, 6 bases. The CDR3 runs 15 residues. Germline V lookup: CDR1 PRHDT, CDR2 FYEKMQ (reference sequence). Trimming pared 5 bases from V and 7 bases from J, leaving 21 bases between. The CDR3 DNA is TGTGCCAGCAGCAGAACCAGGGGAATATCGGGGGAGCAGTACTTC. This encodes CASSRTRGISGEQYF.

The rearrangement joins TRBV5-1 to TRBJ2-7; no clear D gene. Trimming left V 0 bases short and J 2 bases short, with 9 bases between. CDR3 length: 14 residues. From germline, CDR1 is SGHRS and CDR2 YFSETQ. Written as DNA, the CDR3 is TGCGCCAGCAGCTTGGATGGCAGCCCCTACGAGCAGTACTTC. It is translated as CASSLDGSPYEQYF.

The chain couples TRBV28 to TRBJ2-7; D remains ambiguous. V lost 6 bases and J lost 12, with 18 bases in between. CDR3 length: 12 residues. Germline lookup yields CDR1 MDHEN and CDR2 SYDVKM. The CDR3 nucleotides are TGTGCCAGCAGGGCCCTTAAACGTCGGATGTACTTC. Amino acid sequence: CASRALKRRMYF.

The rearrangement links TRBV11-2 to TRBJ2-7; D might be TRBD1 (5 bases). Trimming pared 6 bases from V and 5 bases from J, leaving 14 bases between. The CDR3 runs 13 residues. CDR1 and CDR2 (germline): SGHAT, FQNNGV. CDR3: CASRGDSGHEQYF. The DNA for the CDR3 is TGTGCCAGCAGAGGAGACAGTGGCCACGAGCAGTACTTC.

The V call is TRBV11-2, the J call TRBJ2-7, with a tentative D call TRBD1 (6 bases). The V end lost 2 bases, the J end lost 3 bases, and 11 bases lay between the germline ends. Germline V gene sequence: CDR1 SGHAT, CDR2 FQNNGV. This CDR3 region has 14 residues. CDR3 sequence: CASSLRGGNYEQYF. CDR3 bases: TGTGCCAGCAGCTTAAGAGGGGGAAACTACGAGCAGTACTTC.

The genes are TRBV12-5 and TRBJ2-3; D perhaps matches TRBD2 (6 bases). The CDR3 runs 12 residues. Looked up from germline, CDR1 is LGHNT and CDR2 is FRNRAP. Trimming took 9 bases from V and 4 from J, leaving 11 bases between them. CDR3 sequence (DNA): TGTGCTAGCCGGAGGGGCCCAGATACGCAGTATTTT. Amino acid sequence: CASRRGPDTQYF.

The CDR3 DNA reads as TGTGCCAGCAGCCCCCGATGGGGATCTTACTCCTACAATGAGCAGTTCTTC. Translated, it gives CASSPRWGSYSYNEQFF. The rearrangement joins TRBV11-2 to TRBJ2-1; the D is unclear. V lost 5 bases, J lost 0 bases, and 17 bases lay in between. The germline gives CDR1 SGHAT, CDR2 FQNNGV. There are 17 residues in the CDR3.

V and J are TRBV2 and TRBJ1-2; tentative D call: TRBD1 (6 bases). V was shortened by 1 base and J by 6 bases, with 9 bases between the two germline ends. This CDR3 spans 13 amino acids. Germline V gives CDR1 SNHLY, CDR2 FYNNEI. The CDR3 here is CASSEVRGHGYTF. The CDR3 DNA follows: TGTGCCAGCAGTGAAGTCAGGGGTCATGGCTACACCTTC.